This TCR beta chain was sequenced during a study of preoperative IRX-2 immunotherapy in early breast cancer. The treatment is: preoperative locoregional IRX-2 cytokine immunotherapy. Patients received preoperative, locoregional IRX-2 cytokine immunotherapy in a phase Ib study. Data came from immunoSEQ multiplex PCR; TCRdb stores just in-frame clones and leaves some out. The sample includes roughly 43,000 clones, around 96% of them seen just once. This clone was observed once. Source: tumor tissue, taken after IRX-2 immunotherapy. The clonotype originates from a human donor with breast cancer.

The CDR3 DNA follows: TGTGCCAGCAGTTTGCCCCTCACTAGCGGGGCCTCCTACGAGCAGTACTTC. Residues: CASSLPLTSGASYEQYF. The rearrangement uses TRBV28 and TRBJ2-5; 10 bases align to TRBD2. Gene TRBJ2-7 matches the end of the DNA better, so the J call may be wrong. This CDR3 spans 17 amino acids. The germline V gene encodes CDR1 MDHEN and CDR2 SYDVKM.